This passage covers 12 T cell receptor beta chains from one sample sequenced in a study of PD-1 blockade in classical Hodgkin lymphoma. There was relapse after autologous stem cell transplantation in every patient, and there was variation in brentuximab vedotin exposure. Sequencing was performed with immunoSEQ multiplex PCR; in TCRdb, only in-frame clones are kept and a portion is missing. Of 43,000 or so clones in the sample, 88% are singletons; the top ten hold just over 9%. Material: peripheral blood mononuclear cells (PBMCs), obtained at baseline. These receptors were taken from a human donor with classical Hodgkin lymphoma.

The chain joins TRBV18 to TRBJ2-3, with TRBD1 matching over 7 bases. Germline V CDR1 and CDR2: KGHSH, LQKENI. This CDR3 spans 15 amino acids. V was clipped by 1 base and J by 4 bases; unmatched bases: 5. CDR3 in amino acids: CASSPLGTEPDTQYF. The CDR3 DNA reads as TGTGCCAGCTCACCACTGGGGACAGAACCAGATACGCAGTATTTT.

The chain combines TRBV11-2 with TRBJ2-7, with D possibly matching TRBD1 (5 bases). Germline lookup yields CDR1 SGHAT and CDR2 FQNNGV. With 5 bases removed from V and 2 bases from J, the gap between germline ends came to 16 bases. This CDR3 has 15 residues. CDR3 DNA: TGTGCCAGCAGCCCTGGGCAGGGCTACCCCTACGAGCAGTACTTC. It is translated as CASSPGQGYPYEQYF.

This clone was counted a single time. CDR3 sequence reads: CAIAGFPYEQYF. The CDR3, as DNA: TGTGCCATCGCAGGGTTCCCCTACGAGCAGTACTTC. The V and J genes are TRBV10-3 and TRBJ2-7, with D perhaps matching TRBD1 (5 bases). Trimming pared 8 bases from V and 2 bases from J, leaving 10 bases between. This CDR3 spans 12 amino acids. CDR1 and CDR2 (germline): ENHRY, SYGVKD.

CDR3 sequence (DNA): TGTGCCAGCAGTTTAGGAGGAGCGGACCTGGGAGAAAAACTGTTTTTT. Encoded protein: CASSLGGADLGEKLFF. This chain joins TRBV28 and TRBJ1-4, with D unclear. Germline CDR1 is MDHEN and CDR2 is SYDVKM. Trimming left V 2 bases short and J 8 bases short, with 18 bases between. The CDR3 loop spans 16 amino acids.

The V call is TRBV28, the J call TRBJ2-7; possibly TRBD2 for D (6 bases). Germline CDR1 is MDHEN and CDR2 is SYDVKM. V lost 6 bases and J lost 1, with 7 bases in between. The CDR3 is made up of 12 amino acids. The CDR3 loop reads CASREGSYEQYF. The CDR3 bases are TGTGCCAGCAGGGAGGGGTCCTACGAGCAGTACTTC. Looking up the rest from reference TRBV28 and TRBJ2-7 gives the full variable domain: DVKVTQSSRYLVKRTGEKVFLECVQDMDHENMFWYRQDPGLGLRLIYFSYDVKMKEKGDIPEGYSVSREKKERFSLILESASTNQTSMYLCASREGSYEQYFGPGTRLTVT.

Comment on this clone: Other DNA sequences in the same sample also yield this CDR3. V usage is TRBV4-2 and J usage is TRBJ1-1, with 10 bases fitting TRBD1. Germline V gene lookup returns CDR1 LGHNA and CDR2 YNFKEQ. After removal of 1 base from V and 4 bases from J, the junction contained 3 bases not matched to a gene. The CDR3 has 15 amino acids. The CDR3 region has the DNA TGTGCCAGCAGCCAAGCTCGGACAGGGGGCACTGAAGCTTTCTTT. It specifies CASSQARTGGTEAFF.

The chain recombines TRBV5-1 with TRBJ2-5; weak D call: TRBD1 (5 bases). The CDR3 runs 15 residues. Germline CDR1 is SGHRS and CDR2 is YFSETQ. V was clipped by 0 bases and J by 0 bases, with 9 bases between them. The CDR3 nucleotides read TGCGCCAGCAGCTTGGCGGCAGGGTACCAAGAGACCCAGTACTTC. Amino acids: CASSLAAGYQETQYF.

This chain joins TRBV11-3 and TRBJ2-3; 8 nucleotides match TRBD2. This CDR3 contains 14 residues. CDR1 and CDR2 (germline): SGHNT, YENEEA. V was pared by 5 bases and J by 4 bases, with 5 bases of the junction left unmatched. CDR3 region: CASSPAGAADTQYF. As DNA, the CDR3 is TGTGCCAGCAGCCCAGCGGGAGCCGCAGATACGCAGTATTTT.

The genes are TRBV2 and TRBJ1-2; D ambiguous. V dropped 3 bases and J dropped 4 bases, with 12 bases sitting between them. The V gene's germline CDR1 is SNHLY and CDR2 FYNNEI. There are 14 residues in the CDR3. For the CDR3, the DNA is TGTGCCAGCAGTGAGATAGGGAACGGCTATGGCTACACCTTC. Residues: CASSEIGNGYGYTF.

The chain carries TRBV28 and TRBJ1-1; no definite D call. V lost 3 bases to trimming and J lost 4 bases, with 12 bases between them. The CDR3 runs 14 residues. The germline V gene encodes CDR1 MDHEN and CDR2 SYDVKM. CDR3 coding DNA: TGTGCCAGCAGTTTTAGCCTAGGTGGCACTGAAGCTTTCTTT. Protein: CASSFSLGGTEAFF.

The chain recombines TRBV5-4 with TRBJ2-1; weak D call: TRBD1 (6 bases). Trimming cost V 10 bases and J 10 bases, with 18 bases left between them. Germline V gene data show CDR1 as SGHNT and CDR2 as YYREEE (reference sequence). CDR3 length: 12 amino acids. The CDR3 loop reads CASSKDGTEQFF. The CDR3 DNA follows: TGTGCCTCATCGAAGGACGGGACAGAGCAGTTCTTC.

The genes are TRBV4-2 and TRBJ2-7; 12 bases match TRBD2. Germline V CDR1 and CDR2: LGHNA, YNFKEQ. V shed 3 bases, J shed 0 bases, and the junction held 0 bases outside the gene matches. The CDR3 runs 15 residues. CDR3 in amino acids: CASSQGLAGSYEQYF. The CDR3 region has the DNA TGTGCCAGCAGCCAGGGACTAGCGGGCTCCTACGAGCAGTACTTC.